This TCR beta chain was found in a study of beta chain features in type 1 diabetes. The study's findings and limits: Among patients with Type 1 diabetes, TCRB CDR3s were moderately but significantly shorter in every one of the four CD4+ subsets.

A remark on this clone: Its antigen is unknown.

Expressed TCRB transcripts were sequenced after all isolated RNA was converted to cDNA. Method: immunoSEQ multiplex PCR; TCRdb's copy keeps in-frame clones and lacks some. The table has some 190,000 clones, 7.5% to 8.5% seen once. The CDR3 is 9 amino acids. CDR1 is MRHNA and CDR2 is SNTAGT in the germline V gene. V was trimmed by 7 bases and J by 7 bases, leaving 4 bases between them. The source material was central memory CD4+ T cells from blood. This clonotype originated in a young man with type 1 diabetes. J is TRBJ1-1 and V is TRBV6-4; D not resolved. Here the CDR3 reads CASTHEAFF. The CDR3 nucleotides are TGTGCCAGCACCCATGAAGCTTTCTTT.